The next 13 T cell receptor beta chains were all read from a single sample in a study of blood T cell repertoires in COVID-19 (dated by TCRdb to 2020 to 2022). The library relied on the immunoSEQ multiplex PCR assay. Held by TCRdb, this immuneACCESS table contains in-frame sequences only and omits some clones. Under half of the omission traces to an unresolved V gene where checked; the cause of the rest is unknown. The table for this sample lists 300,000 to 400,000 clones; roughly 90% of them were counted only once. Approximately 7.4% of the sample is in the top ten clones. Sequencing input: peripheral blood. Receptors were obtained from a woman aged 70-85 years with COVID-19, enrolled during active disease.

The rearrangement joins TRBV6-5 to TRBJ2-5, with D maybe TRBD2 (6 bases). Trimming shortened V by 6 bases and J by 4 bases, and 15 bases separated the two germline ends. The germline CDR1 and CDR2 sequences are MNHEY and SVGAGI. This CDR3 has 14 residues. The CDR3 region is CASSLLRGGETQYF. Here the CDR3 DNA reads TGTGCCAGCAGCCTCCTTCGGGGAGGAGAGACCCAGTACTTC.

The chain combines TRBV7-2 with TRBJ1-4, with TRBD1 matching 10 bases. The germline V gene encodes CDR1 SGHTA and CDR2 FQGNSA. The V segment lost 5 bases and the J segment 7 bases; nucleotides outside the gene matches: 4. CDR3 size: 14 residues. The CDR3 spells CASSHRDRGEKLFF. CDR3 bases: TGTGCCAGCAGCCACCGGGACAGGGGTGAAAAACTGTTTTTT.

The chain recombines TRBV7-9 with TRBJ1-1, with D maybe TRBD1 (5 bases). The CDR3 sequence is 17 residues long. Germline values: CDR1 SEHNR, CDR2 FQNEAQ (reference sequence). Trimming left V 4 bases short and J 4 bases short, with 22 bases between. The CDR3 DNA reads as TGTGCCAGCAGCTATCTCCGGGACTGGGCAAGGGGCACTGAAGCTTTCTTT. Protein product: CASSYLRDWARGTEAFF.

The chain joins TRBV27 to TRBJ2-1; 7 positions agree with TRBD1. In germline, CDR1 is MNHEY, CDR2 SMNVEV (reference sequence). The CDR3 contains 15 residues. V lost 3 bases and J lost 8; bases outside the gene matches: 10. In DNA, the CDR3 is TGTGCCAGCAGTTTCCCGGACAGGCTCGGGGATGAGCAGTTCTTC. Amino acid sequence: CASSFPDRLGDEQFF.

The chain couples TRBV5-1 to TRBJ2-5; 10 positions agree with TRBD2. Germline lookup yields CDR1 SGHRS and CDR2 YFSETQ. The CDR3 extends over 15 amino acids. V trimming: 0 bases; J trimming: 2 bases; junction bases outside the gene matches: 1. Here the CDR3 reads CASSLDSGGQETQYF. DNA for the CDR3: TGCGCCAGCAGCTTGGATAGCGGGGGGCAAGAGACCCAGTACTTC.

There are a few counts of this clone. The chain uses TRBV6-1 and TRBJ1-2; D uncertain. Trimming pared 2 bases from V and 8 bases from J, leaving 12 bases between. Germline V gene sequence: CDR1 MNHNS, CDR2 SASEGT. This CDR3 region has 13 residues. CDR3 nucleotides: TGTGCCAGCAGTGAATGGAGAGGGAACGGCTACACCTTC. It translates to CASSEWRGNGYTF.

The rearrangement links TRBV18 to TRBJ1-3, with 7 bases aligning to TRBD1. Germline CDR1 is KGHSH and CDR2 is LQKENI. This CDR3 comprises 13 residues. V shed 5 bases and J 4 bases; nucleotides not matched to a gene: 2. This chain's CDR3 is CASSRTGGNTIYF. As DNA, the CDR3 is TGTGCCAGCTCAAGGACAGGAGGAAACACCATATATTTT.

The chain recombines TRBV2 with TRBJ1-2, with D possibly being TRBD1 (6 bases). V gave up 6 bases and J gave up 3 bases, with 14 bases separating them. The CDR3 has 14 residues. From germline, CDR1 is SNHLY and CDR2 FYNNEI. CDR3 loop: CASSIQGADYGYTF. DNA of the CDR3: TGTGCCAGCAGCATACAGGGTGCGGACTATGGCTACACCTTC. Based on the CDR3 plus reference TRBV2 and TRBJ1-2, the full variable domain is EPEVTQTPSHQVTQMGQEVILRCVPISNHLYFYWYRQILGQKVEFLVSFYNNEISEKSEIFDDQFSVERPDGSNFTLKIRSTKLEDSAMYFCASSIQGADYGYTFGSGTRLTVV.

The CDR3 DNA reads as TGTGCCAGCAGCGTGGAGGGGGCGGATGAAAAACTGTTTTTT. Protein: CASSVEGADEKLFF. The V gene is TRBV9, the J gene TRBJ1-4, with TRBD1 identical over 7 bases. CDR1 SGDLS and CDR2 YYNGEE come from the germline V gene. The CDR3 is 14 residues long. The J segment lost 6 bases and the V segment lost 2 bases, leaving 4 bases of the junction unmatched.

The rearrangement links TRBV7-3 to TRBJ1-2, with 7 positions matching TRBD1. V lost 4 bases to trimming and J lost 4 bases; unmatched junction nucleotides: 3. Germline V gives CDR1 SGHTA, CDR2 FQGTGA. The CDR3 length is 13 residues. The CDR3 nucleotides read TGTGCCAGCAGCTCGCGACAGGGCTATGGCTACACCTTC. Its protein is CASSSRQGYGYTF.

V gene TRBV10-1 combines with J gene TRBJ2-2; 7 bases are a match to TRBD2. The length of the CDR3 is 14 residues. The germline V gene has CDR1 WNHNN and CDR2 SYGVQD (reference sequence). After removal of 7 bases from V and 6 bases from J, the junction contained 8 bases not matched to a gene. The CDR3 nucleotides are TGCGCCAGCATGGGCGTTGGGGGGGCCGGGGAGCTGTTTTTT. This codes for CASMGVGGAGELFF.

The genes are TRBV7-9 and TRBJ1-4; possible D gene TRBD1, 5 bases. The length of the CDR3 is 17 residues. V lost 5 bases and J lost 8, with 24 bases in between. Germline loops: CDR1 SEHNR, CDR2 FQNEAQ (reference sequence). Written as DNA, the CDR3 is TGTGCCAGCAGCAACGAACCTAAGGGAGGGGAGCGAGAAAAACTGTTTTTT. Translated, it gives CASSNEPKGGEREKLFF.

This sequence joins TRBV10-3 and TRBJ2-5, with 12 bases lining up with TRBD1. The CDR3 loop spans 17 amino acids. Germline values: CDR1 ENHRY, CDR2 SYGVKD. V was clipped by 5 bases and J by 2 bases; unmatched bases: 9. The CDR3 spells CAISNPGQGAKQETQYF. DNA of the CDR3: TGTGCCATCAGTAACCCGGGACAGGGGGCGAAACAAGAGACCCAGTACTTC.